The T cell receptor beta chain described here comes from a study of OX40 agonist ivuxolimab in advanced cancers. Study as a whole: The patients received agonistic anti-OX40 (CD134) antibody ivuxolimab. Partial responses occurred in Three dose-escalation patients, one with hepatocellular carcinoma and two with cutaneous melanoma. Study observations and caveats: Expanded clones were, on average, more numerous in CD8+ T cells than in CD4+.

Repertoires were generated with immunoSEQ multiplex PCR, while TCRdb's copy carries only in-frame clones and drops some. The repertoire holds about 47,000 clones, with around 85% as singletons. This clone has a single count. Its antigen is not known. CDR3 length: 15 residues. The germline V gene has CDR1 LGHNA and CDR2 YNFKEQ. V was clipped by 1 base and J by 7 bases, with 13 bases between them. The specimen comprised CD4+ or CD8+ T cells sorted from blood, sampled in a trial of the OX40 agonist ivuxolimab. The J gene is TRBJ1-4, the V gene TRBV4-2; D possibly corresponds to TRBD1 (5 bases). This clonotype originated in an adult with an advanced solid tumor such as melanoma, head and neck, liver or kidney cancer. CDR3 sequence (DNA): TGTGCCAGCAGCCAAGGTGGGGGGGGAAGTGAAAAACTGTTTTTT. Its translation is CASSQGGGGSEKLFF.